This record looks at one TCR beta chain sequence and its context. It lacks a known antigen. Base qualities were left out, and no much larger clone turns up one base away. This sample was taken from a study of PD-1 blockade in classical Hodgkin lymphoma (dated by TCRdb to the early 2020s). In terms of the full investigation: Nivolumab dosing was 3 mg/kg intravenously every 2 weeks, continuing until either disease progression or unacceptable toxicity. The study used CyTOF and TCR beta sequencing to define a peripheral blood immune signature of response to PD-1 blockade in classical Hodgkin lymphoma. Paper-wide results and their limitations: Lower diversity was seen in patients whose nivolumab began less than 1 year after ASCT, and these patients were left out of later analyses so that immune reconstitution would not confound the results. Baseline TCR diversity was reported as lower in newly diagnosed patients than in healthy donors, and lower still in relapsed/refractory patients. The study was restricted to a single clinical trial cohort, and the causes of repertoire differences, possibly disease activity or prior therapy, were left undefined. Among trial patients, those achieving complete response had baseline diversity similar to that of newly diagnosed patients, while diversity was significantly lower in partial responders and progressors. By C4D1, a significant rise was seen in CD4+ TCR diversity but not in CD8+ TCR diversity (p=0.0027 vs p=0.16), and the rise was most apparent among complete responders (p=0.02).

The germline V gene (reference sequence) gives CDR1 as MNHEY and CDR2 as SMNVEV. Measured from the cysteine to the phenylalanine, the CDR3 is 16 residues long. Of all the DNA, just the CDR3 is kept, 48 bases in frame from base 1. Clipping removes 2 bases from V and 7 bases from J, with 9 as the unmatched junction base count. Genomic DNA was isolated using the Qiagen DNeasy kit from unsorted PBMCs as well as from negatively selected CD4+ and CD8+ fractions. TCR beta CDR3 regions were subjected to amplification by immunoSEQ multiplex PCR with primers that anneal to V and J segments. A synthetic immune receptor repertoire was used to minimize amplification bias, and any remaining bias was removed computationally after sequencing. From the authors' description of their analysis: Custom Python scripts were used to quantify repertoire diversity as the Shannon entropy index. Unsorted, CD4+ and CD8+ repertoires were examined separately, except in combined analyses, for which CD4+ and CD8+ sequences were merged in silico. A clone was considered expanded if an increase in frequency of at least 2-fold after treatment relative to C1D1 was found, and a pseudocount of 0.5 was applied to clones undetected at baseline. Singleton clones were defined as clones with 0 or 1 copy at C1D1, and non-singleton clones were defined as clones with 2 or more copies. Clones expanded in unsorted samples were labelled as CD4+, CD8+ or unknown by matching protein sequences in sorted samples from the same patient. Diversity changes from C1D1 to C4D1 were tested in paired samples using Wilcoxon tests. Held by TCRdb, this immuneACCESS table contains in-frame sequences only and omits some clones. Under half of the omission traces to an unresolved V gene where checked; the cause of the rest is unknown. The D gene and trimming were derived from the DNA, and the V and J assignments and clone size from that table. The sample has more than 90,000 clones on record, roughly 79% of them singletons. Clones ranked in the top ten supply roughly 15% of the sample.

Interpreted using the paper, the time point label stands for: cycle 2 day 1 (C2D1) of nivolumab. Every trial patient had relapsed after autologous stem cell transplantation, and cohorts A, B and C differed in prior brentuximab vedotin exposure. The trial cohort was composed of over 50 patients with relapsed/refractory classical Hodgkin lymphoma, for whom complete response, partial response or progressive disease was recorded as best overall response. Trial patients were treated with single-agent nivolumab in the multi-cohort phase II CheckMate 205 trial. Best overall response was determined by an independent review committee according to the 2007 International Working Group response criteria. Trial PBMCs were collected immediately before nivolumab initiation (C1D1) and during therapy at cycle 2 day 1 and cycle 4 day 1. After peripheral blood was drawn into 8 mL Vacutainer Cell Preparation Tubes, PBMCs were isolated by centrifugation and then cryopreserved.

The source was peripheral blood mononuclear cells (PBMCs), collected before the second cycle of nivolumab. Recombination connected TRBV27 to TRBJ2-1, with 9 bases in between that match TRBD2. This clonotype was sampled from a human donor with classical Hodgkin lymphoma. The CDR3 region: CASSLRFSGSGNEQFF. The base sequence is TGTGCCAGCAGTTTAAGGTTTAGCGGGAGCGGGAATGAGCAGTTCTTC.